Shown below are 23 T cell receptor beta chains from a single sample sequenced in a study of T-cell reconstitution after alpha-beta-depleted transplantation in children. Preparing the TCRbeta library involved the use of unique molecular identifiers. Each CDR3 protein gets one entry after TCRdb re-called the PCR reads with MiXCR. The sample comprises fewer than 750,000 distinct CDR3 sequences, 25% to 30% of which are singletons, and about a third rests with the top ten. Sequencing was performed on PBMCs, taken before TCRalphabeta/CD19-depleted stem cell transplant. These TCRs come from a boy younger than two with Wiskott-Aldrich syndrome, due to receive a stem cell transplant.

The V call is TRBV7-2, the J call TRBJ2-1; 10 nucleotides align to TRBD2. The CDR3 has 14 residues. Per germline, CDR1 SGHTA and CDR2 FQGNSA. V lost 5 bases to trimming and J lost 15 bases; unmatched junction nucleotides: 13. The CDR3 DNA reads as TGTGCCAGCAGCCCCCGAGGTAGCGGGAGGTGGCCGTTCTTC. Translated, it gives CASSPRGSGRWPFF.

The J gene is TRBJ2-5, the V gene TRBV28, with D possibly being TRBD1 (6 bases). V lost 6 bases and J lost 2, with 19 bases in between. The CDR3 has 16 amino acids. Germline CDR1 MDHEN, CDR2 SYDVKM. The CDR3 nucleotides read TGTGCCAGCAGCAACGTACAGGGCCTAGTACAAGAGACCCAGTACTTC. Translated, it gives CASSNVQGLVQETQYF.

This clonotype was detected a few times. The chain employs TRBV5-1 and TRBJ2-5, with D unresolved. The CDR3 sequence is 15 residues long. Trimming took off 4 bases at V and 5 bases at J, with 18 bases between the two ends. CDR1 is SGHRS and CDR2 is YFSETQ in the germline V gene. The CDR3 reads CASSTVGREMETQYF. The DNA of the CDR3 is TGCGCCAGCAGCACCGTGGGTAGGGAAATGGAGACCCAGTACTTC. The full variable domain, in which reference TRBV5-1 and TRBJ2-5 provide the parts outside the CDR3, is KAGVTQTPRYLIKTRGQQVTLSCSPISGHRSVSWYQQTPGQGLQFLFEYFSETQRNKGNFPGRFSGRQFSNSRSEMNVSTLELGDSALYLCASSTVGREMETQYFGPGTRLLVL.

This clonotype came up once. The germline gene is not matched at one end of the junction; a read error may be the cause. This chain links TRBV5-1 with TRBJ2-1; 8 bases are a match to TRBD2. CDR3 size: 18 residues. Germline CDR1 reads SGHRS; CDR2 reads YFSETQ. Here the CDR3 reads CASILTKRGTAKINEQFF. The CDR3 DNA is TGCGCCAGCATCTTGACTAAGCGGGGGACCGCAAAAATAAATGAGCAGTTCTTC.

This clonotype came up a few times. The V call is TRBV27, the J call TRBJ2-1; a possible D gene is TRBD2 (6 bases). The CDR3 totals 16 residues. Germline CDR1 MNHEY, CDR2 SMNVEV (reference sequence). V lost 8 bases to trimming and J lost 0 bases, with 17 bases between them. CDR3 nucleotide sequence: TGTGCCAGCCTAACGAGGGACTCGAGCTCCTACAATGAGCAGTTCTTC. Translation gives CASLTRDSSSYNEQFF.

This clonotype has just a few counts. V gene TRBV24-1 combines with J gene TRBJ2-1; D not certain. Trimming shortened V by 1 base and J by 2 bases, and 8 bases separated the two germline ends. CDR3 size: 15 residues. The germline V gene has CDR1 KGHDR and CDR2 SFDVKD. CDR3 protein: CATSDFAGTYNEQFF. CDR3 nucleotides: TGTGCCACCAGTGATTTCGCAGGTACCTACAATGAGCAGTTCTTC.

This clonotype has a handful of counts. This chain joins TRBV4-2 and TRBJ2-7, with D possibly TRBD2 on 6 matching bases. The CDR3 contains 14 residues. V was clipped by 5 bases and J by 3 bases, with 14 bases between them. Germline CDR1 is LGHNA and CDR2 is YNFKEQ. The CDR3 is CASSARDGGYEQYF. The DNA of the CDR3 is TGTGCCAGCAGCGCCCGGGACGGGGGCTACGAGCAGTACTTC.

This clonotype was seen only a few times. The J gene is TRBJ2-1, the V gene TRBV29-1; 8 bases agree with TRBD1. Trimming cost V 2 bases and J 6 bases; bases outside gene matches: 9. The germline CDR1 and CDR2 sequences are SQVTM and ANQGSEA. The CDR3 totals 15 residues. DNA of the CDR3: TGCAGCGTTGAACTTCCAGGGGGCATAAGCAATGAGCAGTTCTTC. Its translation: CSVELPGGISNEQFF.

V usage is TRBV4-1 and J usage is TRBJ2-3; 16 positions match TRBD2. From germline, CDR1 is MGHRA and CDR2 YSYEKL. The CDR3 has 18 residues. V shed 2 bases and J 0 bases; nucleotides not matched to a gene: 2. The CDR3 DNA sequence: TGCGCCAGCAGCCAACCGGGACTAGCGGGAGGGAGCACAGATACGCAGTATTTT. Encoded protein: CASSQPGLAGGSTDTQYF.

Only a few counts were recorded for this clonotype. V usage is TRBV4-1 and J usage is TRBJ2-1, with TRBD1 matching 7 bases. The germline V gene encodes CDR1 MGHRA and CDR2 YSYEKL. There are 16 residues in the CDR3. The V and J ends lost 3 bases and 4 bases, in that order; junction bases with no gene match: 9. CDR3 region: CASSQTDRSPYNEQFF. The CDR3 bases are TGCGCCAGCAGCCAGACGGACAGGAGTCCTTACAATGAGCAGTTCTTC.

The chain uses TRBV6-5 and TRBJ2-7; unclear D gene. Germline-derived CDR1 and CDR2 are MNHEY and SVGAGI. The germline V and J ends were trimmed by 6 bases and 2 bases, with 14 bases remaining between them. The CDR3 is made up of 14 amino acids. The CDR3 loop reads CASSFTAQTYEQYF. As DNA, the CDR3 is TGTGCCAGCAGCTTCACTGCTCAGACCTACGAGCAGTACTTC.

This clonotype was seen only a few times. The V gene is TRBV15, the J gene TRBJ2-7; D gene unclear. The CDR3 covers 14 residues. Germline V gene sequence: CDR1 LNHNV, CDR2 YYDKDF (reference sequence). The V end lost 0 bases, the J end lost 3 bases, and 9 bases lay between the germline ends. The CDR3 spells CATSRDEKGYEQYF. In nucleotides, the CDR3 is TGTGCCACCAGCAGAGATGAAAAGGGCTACGAGCAGTACTTC. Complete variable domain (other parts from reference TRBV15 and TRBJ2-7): DAMVIQNPRYQVTQFGKPVTLSCSQTLNHNVMYWYQQKSSQAPKLLFHYYDKDFNNEADTPDNFQSRRPNTSFCFLDIRSPGLGDTAMYLCATSRDEKGYEQYFGPGTRLTVT.

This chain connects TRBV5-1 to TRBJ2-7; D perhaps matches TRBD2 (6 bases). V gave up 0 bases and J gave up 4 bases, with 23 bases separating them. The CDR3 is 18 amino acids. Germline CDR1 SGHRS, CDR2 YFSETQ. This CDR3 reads CASSLVVFGTSPKYEQYF. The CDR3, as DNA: TGCGCCAGCAGCTTGGTGGTGTTCGGAACTAGCCCCAAGTACGAGCAGTACTTC.

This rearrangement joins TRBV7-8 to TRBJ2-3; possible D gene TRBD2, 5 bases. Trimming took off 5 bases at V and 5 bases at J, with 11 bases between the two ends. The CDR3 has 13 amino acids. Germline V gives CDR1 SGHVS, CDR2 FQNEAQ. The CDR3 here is CASSTDLGDTQYF. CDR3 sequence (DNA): TGTGCCAGCAGCACGGACTTGGGAGATACGCAGTATTTT.

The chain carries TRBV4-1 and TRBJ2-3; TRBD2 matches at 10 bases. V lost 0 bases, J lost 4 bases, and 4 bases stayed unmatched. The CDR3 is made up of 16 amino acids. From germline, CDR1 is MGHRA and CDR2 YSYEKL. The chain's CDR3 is CASSQDRSGRADTQYF. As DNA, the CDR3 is TGCGCCAGCAGCCAAGACAGGAGCGGGAGGGCAGATACGCAGTATTTT.

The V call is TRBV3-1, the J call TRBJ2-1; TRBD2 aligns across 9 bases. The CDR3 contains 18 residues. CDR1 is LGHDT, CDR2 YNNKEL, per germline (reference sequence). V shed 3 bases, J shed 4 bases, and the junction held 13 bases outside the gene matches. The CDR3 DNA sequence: TGTGCCAGCAGCCAGGATTCCCTACTAGCGGGCCTTTACAATGAGCAGTTCTTC. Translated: CASSQDSLLAGLYNEQFF.

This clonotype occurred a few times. CDR3: CASSLSSGGSYEQYF. The CDR3 nucleotides read TGTGCCAGCAGTTTATCGTCCGGGGGGTCCTACGAGCAGTACTTC. V is TRBV12-3 or TRBV12-4 and J is TRBJ2-7; 7 positions match TRBD2. The CDR3 extends over 15 amino acids. Trimming cost V 2 bases and J 1 base; bases outside gene matches: 5.

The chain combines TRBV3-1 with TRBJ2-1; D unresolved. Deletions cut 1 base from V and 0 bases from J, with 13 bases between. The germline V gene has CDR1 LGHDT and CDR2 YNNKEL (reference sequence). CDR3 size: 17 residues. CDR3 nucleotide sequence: TGTGCCAGCAGCCAAGGTGCATCGTCTAGCTCCTACAATGAGCAGTTCTTC. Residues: CASSQGASSSSYNEQFF.

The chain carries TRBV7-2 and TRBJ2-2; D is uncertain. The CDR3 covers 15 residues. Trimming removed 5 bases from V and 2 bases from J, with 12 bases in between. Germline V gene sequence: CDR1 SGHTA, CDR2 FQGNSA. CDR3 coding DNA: TGTGCCAGCAGCCCGCCCAGATTAAACACCGGGGAGCTGTTTTTT. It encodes CASSPPRLNTGELFF.

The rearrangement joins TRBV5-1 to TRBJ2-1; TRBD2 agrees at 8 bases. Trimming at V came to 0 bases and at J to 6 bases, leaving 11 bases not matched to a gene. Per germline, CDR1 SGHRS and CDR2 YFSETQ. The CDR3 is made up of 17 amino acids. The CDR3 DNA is TGCGCCAGCAGCTTGGGACCCCTAGCGGGTGACACCAATGAGCAGTTCTTC. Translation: CASSLGPLAGDTNEQFF.

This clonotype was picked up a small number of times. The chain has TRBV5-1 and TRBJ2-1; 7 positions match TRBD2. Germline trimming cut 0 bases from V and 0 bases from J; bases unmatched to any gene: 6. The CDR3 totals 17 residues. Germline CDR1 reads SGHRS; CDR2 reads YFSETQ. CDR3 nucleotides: TGCGCCAGCAGCTTGGTGGGCGGGGGTCTCTCCTACAATGAGCAGTTCTTC. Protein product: CASSLVGGGLSYNEQFF. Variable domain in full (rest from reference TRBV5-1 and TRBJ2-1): KAGVTQTPRYLIKTRGQQVTLSCSPISGHRSVSWYQQTPGQGLQFLFEYFSETQRNKGNFPGRFSGRQFSNSRSEMNVSTLELGDSALYLCASSLVGGGLSYNEQFFGPGTRLTVL.

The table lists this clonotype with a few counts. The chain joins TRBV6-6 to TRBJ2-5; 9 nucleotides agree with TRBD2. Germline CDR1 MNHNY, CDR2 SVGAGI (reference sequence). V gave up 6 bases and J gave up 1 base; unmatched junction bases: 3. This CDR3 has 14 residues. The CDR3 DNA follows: TGTGCCAGCAGGGGAGCGGGGGGCCAAGAGACCCAGTACTTC. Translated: CASRGAGGQETQYF.

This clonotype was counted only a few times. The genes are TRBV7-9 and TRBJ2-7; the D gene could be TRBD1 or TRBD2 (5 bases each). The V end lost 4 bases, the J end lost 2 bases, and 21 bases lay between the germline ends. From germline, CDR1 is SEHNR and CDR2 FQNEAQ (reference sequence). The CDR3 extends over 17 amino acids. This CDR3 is CASSYRSWGRETYEQYF. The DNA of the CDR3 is TGTGCCAGCAGCTACCGGTCTTGGGGGAGAGAAACCTACGAGCAGTACTTC.